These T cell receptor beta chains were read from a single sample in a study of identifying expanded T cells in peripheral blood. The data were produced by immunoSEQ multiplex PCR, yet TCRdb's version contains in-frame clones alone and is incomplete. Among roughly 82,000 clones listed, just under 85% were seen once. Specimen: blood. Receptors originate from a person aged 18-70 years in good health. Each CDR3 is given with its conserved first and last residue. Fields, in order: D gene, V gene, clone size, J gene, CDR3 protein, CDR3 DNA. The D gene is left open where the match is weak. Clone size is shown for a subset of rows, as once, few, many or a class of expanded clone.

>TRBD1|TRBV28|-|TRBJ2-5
CASIDRGLETQYF
TGTGCCAGCATAGACAGGGGGCTGGAGACCCAGTACTTC
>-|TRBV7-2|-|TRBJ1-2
CASSLGSGKYGYTF
TGTGCCAGCAGCTTAGGCTCAGGGAAATATGGCTACACCTTC
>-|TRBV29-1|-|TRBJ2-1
CTTGRDNEQFF
TGCACCACCGGGCGAGACAATGAGCAGTTCTTC
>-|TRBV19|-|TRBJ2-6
CASSIAGPTISGANVLTF
TGTGCCAGTAGTATAGCGGGGCCGACCATCTCTGGGGCCAACGTCCTGACTTTC
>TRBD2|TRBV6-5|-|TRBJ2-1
CASSYPSGGGNEQFF
TGTGCCAGCAGTTACCCTAGCGGGGGGGGGAATGAGCAGTTCTTC
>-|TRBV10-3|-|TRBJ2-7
CAISESPDRTYEQYF
TGTGCCATCAGTGAGTCACCGGACAGAACCTACGAGCAGTACTTC
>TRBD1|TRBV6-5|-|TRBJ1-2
CASSYDRVYGYTF
TGTGCCAGCAGTTACGACAGGGTCTATGGCTACACCTTC
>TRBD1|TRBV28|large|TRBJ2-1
CASSIPDRADLLSYNEQFF
TGTGCCAGCAGTATCCCGGACAGGGCCGACCTTCTCTCCTACAATGAGCAGTTCTTC
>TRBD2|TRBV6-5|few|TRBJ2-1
CASSLTSGITHNEQFF
TGTGCCAGCAGTTTGACTAGCGGGATTACTCACAATGAGCAGTTCTTC
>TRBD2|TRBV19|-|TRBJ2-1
CASSLGGDNEQFF
TGTGCCAGTAGTCTTGGGGGGGACAATGAGCAGTTCTTC
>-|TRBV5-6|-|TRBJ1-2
CASSSETVAGYGYTF
TGTGCCAGCAGCTCAGAGACAGTAGCGGGCTATGGCTACACCTTC
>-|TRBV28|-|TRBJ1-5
CASSPPGGSGNQPQHF
TGTGCCAGCAGTCCCCCTGGGGGGTCAGGCAATCAGCCCCAGCATTTT
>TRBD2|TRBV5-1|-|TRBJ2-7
CASSPAGGSSYEQYF
TGCGCCAGCAGCCCGGCGGGGGGCTCCTCCTACGAGCAGTACTTC